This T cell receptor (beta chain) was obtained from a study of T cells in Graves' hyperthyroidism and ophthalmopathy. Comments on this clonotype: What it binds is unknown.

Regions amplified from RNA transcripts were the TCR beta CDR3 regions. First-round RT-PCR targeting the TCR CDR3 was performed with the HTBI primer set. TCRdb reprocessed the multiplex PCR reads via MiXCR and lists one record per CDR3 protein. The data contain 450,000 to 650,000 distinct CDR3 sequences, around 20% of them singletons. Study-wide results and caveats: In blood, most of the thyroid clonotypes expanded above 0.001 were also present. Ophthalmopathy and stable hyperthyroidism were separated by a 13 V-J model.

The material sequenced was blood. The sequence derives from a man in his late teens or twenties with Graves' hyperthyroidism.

The CDR3 DNA follows: TGTGCCAGCAGTTACTTCCTGGGCACCGGGGAGCTGTTTTTT. Translated: CASSYFLGTGELFF. This chain uses TRBV6-2 or TRBV6-3 with TRBJ2-2; D not resolved. V was clipped by 1 base and J by 4 bases, with 7 bases between them. The CDR3 sequence is 14 residues long. Germline V lookup: CDR1 MNHEY, CDR2 SVGEGT.